The rows below give T cell receptor beta chains drawn from one sample of a study of identical twins. TCRdb reprocessed the 5' RACE reads via MiXCR and lists one record per CDR3 protein. The sample has approximately 670,000 distinct CDR3 sequences; around 5.7% are singletons. Sequenced sample: naive T cells sorted from blood. The receptor source for this set is a young man in good health. Each CDR3 is given without its conserved first and last residue. Each record gives: clone size, CDR3 length, J gene, V gene, CDR3 protein. Where a row states a size, it is once, few, many or the class of an expanded clone; other rows omit it.

many 10 TRBJ2-1 TRBV6-2/TRBV6-3 ASSYSLGGQF
. 10 TRBJ2-2 TRBV28 ATLRQPGELF
. 9 TRBJ2-1 TRBV29-1 SPGTGNEQL
many 11 TRBJ2-7 TRBV27 ASSRTPSYEQY
. 17 TRBJ2-2 TRBV4-3 ASSKRTSGGIANTGELF
. 12 TRBJ2-2 TRBV7-8 ASEREGSQGELF
few 11 TRBJ1-2 TRBV15 ATSWEDRNGYT
few 15 TRBJ2-6 TRBV19 ASSIGTALSGANVLT
few 13 TRBJ2-5 TRBV3-1 ASSQAGGNQETQY
. 11 TRBJ2-4 TRBV30 AWDGTGKNIQY
. 16 TRBJ2-1 TRBV11-2 ASSFTGREAPPYNEQF
few 12 TRBJ2-5 TRBV19 ASSTREGGETQY
many 13 TRBJ2-7 TRBV27 ASSLLGPGSYEQY
many 12 TRBJ2-1 TRBV7-9 ASSPTSGRGEQF
. 13 TRBJ2-5 TRBV21-1 ASSIQTSGEETQY
. 11 TRBJ2-1 TRBV7-8 ASSLVVANEQF
few 15 TRBJ2-3 TRBV12-3/TRBV12-4 ASSRRTSGGRTDTQY
many 9 TRBJ2-1 TRBV29-1 SMKSYNEQF
many 13 TRBJ2-1 TRBV4-3 ASSLRLAGVDEQF
many 13 TRBJ2-1 TRBV9 ASSVIGQGNNEQF
many 15 TRBJ2-3 TRBV12-3/TRBV12-4 ASSSGPAGGPTDTQY
many 12 TRBJ2-3 TRBV29-1 SVGLRVREDTQY
. 9 TRBJ1-1 TRBV6-1 ASSDSLEAF
. 15 TRBJ2-3 TRBV5-4 ASSLRLAGGSTDTQY
few 11 TRBJ1-5 TRBV20-1 SASGPANQPQH
. 13 TRBJ2-5 TRBV6-5 ASSYLRQNQETQY
. 12 TRBJ2-1 TRBV29-1 SVVISGRGYEQF
many 14 TRBJ1-2 TRBV25-1 ASSAPSAGQVYGYT